One sample yielded the 23 T cell receptor beta chains listed below, sequenced in a study of CD8 T cells in ankylosing spondylitis. Each CDR3 protein gets one entry after TCRdb re-called the 5' RACE reads with MiXCR. The profile covers roughly 130,000 distinct CDR3 sequences, with around 7% appearing a single time and 10% to 15% taken by the ten largest. Sequenced: blood, either unsorted or a sorted T cell fraction (not recorded which). The origin of the receptors is a male donor with ankylosing spondylitis or in good health (not recorded which).

This clonotype was recorded at least ten times. The rearrangement links TRBV5-1 to TRBJ2-2; TRBD1 aligns across 9 bases. This CDR3 has 16 amino acids. Losses at the gene ends were 4 bases for V and 4 bases for J; bases not matched to a gene: 8. Germline V gene lookup returns CDR1 SGHRS and CDR2 YFSETQ. CDR3 sequence reads: CASSLGQGRSTGELFF. DNA for the CDR3: TGCGCCAGCAGCCTGGGACAGGGTCGGTCCACCGGGGAGCTGTTTTTT. The complete variable domain, with remaining parts taken from reference TRBV5-1 and TRBJ2-2, reads KAGVTQTPRYLIKTRGQQVTLSCSPISGHRSVSWYQQTPGQGLQFLFEYFSETQRNKGNFPGRFSGRQFSNSRSEMNVSTLELGDSALYLCASSLGQGRSTGELFFGEGSRLTVL.

This clonotype was seen at least ten times. This sequence joins TRBV24-1 and TRBJ2-5; 9 bases agree with TRBD1. Trimming cost V 3 bases and J 5 bases; bases outside gene matches: 6. The CDR3 contains 15 residues. Germline CDR1 and CDR2: KGHDR and SFDVKD. CDR3 sequence (DNA): TGTGCCACCAGTGATCCACAGGGGGCGGGGGAGACCCAGTACTTC. This gives the protein CATSDPQGAGETQYF.

The sample holds many counts of this clonotype. The rearrangement uses TRBV7-2 and TRBJ2-1, with 12 bases lining up with TRBD2. The junction had 8 bases not matched to a gene; V was cut back by 5 bases and J by 9 bases. The CDR3 spans 15 residues. Germline V gene lookup returns CDR1 SGHTA and CDR2 FQGNSA. CDR3 DNA: TGTGCCAGCAGCCTATCTAGCGGGGGGGCCTTTGAGCAGTTCTTC. It encodes CASSLSSGGAFEQFF.

In this sample, this clonotype turned up many times. This chain's CDR3 is CASSLAVTSGRGYNEQFF. The CDR3 nucleotides read TGTGCCAGCAGCTTAGCGGTGACTAGCGGGAGGGGATACAATGAGCAGTTCTTC. This chain uses TRBV7-8 with TRBJ2-1; 14 nucleotides agree with TRBD2. Per germline, CDR1 SGHVS and CDR2 FQNEAQ. Trimming took 0 bases from V and 4 from J; bases not matched to a gene: 5. This CDR3 comprises 18 residues.

In this sample, this clonotype turned up many times. The chain uses TRBV3-1 and TRBJ1-5; D remains ambiguous. From germline, CDR1 is LGHDT and CDR2 YNNKEL (reference sequence). V was pared by 1 base and J by 2 bases, with 15 bases between. The CDR3 is made up of 17 amino acids. In DNA, the CDR3 is TGTGCCAGCAGCCAAGCGGGGAGTTCTTGGGGCAATCAGCCCCAGCATTTT. Protein sequence: CASSQAGSSWGNQPQHF.

This clonotype was detected once. V gene TRBV28 combines with J gene TRBJ2-7; D may be TRBD1 (6 bases). Trimming removed 8 bases from V and 5 bases from J, with 19 bases in between. The CDR3 loop spans 14 amino acids. Per germline, CDR1 MDHEN and CDR2 SYDVKM. As DNA, the CDR3 is TGTGCCAGCGCATCTACAGGGAAATTGCACGAGCAGTACTTC. Protein sequence: CASASTGKLHEQYF.

This clonotype was picked up many times. The chain employs TRBV6-5 and TRBJ2-3; D is perhaps TRBD2 (5 bases). The CDR3 runs to 18 residues. Trimming pared 2 bases from V and 6 bases from J, leaving 24 bases between. CDR1 is MNHEY and CDR2 is SVGAGI in the germline V gene. In DNA, the CDR3 is TGTGCCAGCAGTTACGCTACCGCGGGCCACGCACCCACGGATACGCAGTATTTT. This sequence encodes CASSYATAGHAPTDTQYF.

This clonotype was seen ten or more times. The CDR3 DNA reads as TGTGCCAGCAGTCGCAGGGGTCCTGGAAACACCATATATTTT. Translated, it gives CASSRRGPGNTIYF. The chain has TRBV3-1 and TRBJ1-3; D is perhaps TRBD1 (6 bases). V lost 6 bases and J lost 2, with 11 bases in between. The CDR3 runs to 14 residues. The germline CDR1 and CDR2 sequences are LGHDT and YNNKEL (reference sequence).

This clonotype was counted ten times or more. The chain couples TRBV29-1 to TRBJ2-1, with D uncertain. V lost 3 bases and J 3 bases, leaving 9 bases between the germline ends. The V gene's germline CDR1 is SQVTM and CDR2 ANQGSEA. The CDR3 has 13 residues. In DNA form, the CDR3 reads TGCAGCGTTGACCTCGGCAGCTACAATGAGCAGTTCTTC. It codes for CSVDLGSYNEQFF.

The V gene is TRBV12-3 or TRBV12-4, the J gene TRBJ2-3; 7 bases fit TRBD2. CDR3 length: 14 residues. J lost 4 bases, V lost 5 bases, and 6 bases had no gene match. CDR3 DNA sequence: TGTGCCAGCAGTCGACTAGCCGGGCCAGATACGCAGTATTTT. This encodes CASSRLAGPDTQYF.

Within the sample, this clonotype is medium-sized. V is TRBV5-1 and J is TRBJ2-1; 8 bases are a match to TRBD2. In germline, CDR1 is SGHRS, CDR2 YFSETQ. J lost 3 bases, V lost 4 bases, and 6 bases had no gene match. This CDR3 is 15 amino acids long. The CDR3 DNA reads as TGCGCCAGCAGCGGCGGGACTAGTATCTACAATGAGCAGTTCTTC. Translating it yields CASSGGTSIYNEQFF.

This clonotype was found many times. Here the CDR3 DNA reads TGTGCCAGCACCAAATCCACCCCATCTGGGGCCAACGTCCTGACTTTC. This gives the protein CASTKSTPSGANVLTF. The chain recombines TRBV6-1 with TRBJ2-6, with unresolved D. This CDR3 has 16 residues. The germline gives CDR1 MNHNS, CDR2 SASEGT. V lost 7 bases, J lost 1 base, and 14 bases lay in between.

This clonotype was picked up many times. This sequence joins TRBV7-2 and TRBJ2-1; D remains unclear. V was cut by 2 bases and J by 8 bases, with 4 bases left in between. The CDR3 length is 11 residues. Germline V CDR1 and CDR2: SGHTA, FQGNSA. CDR3 loop: CASSLLYEQFF. CDR3 nucleotides: TGTGCCAGCAGCTTACTCTATGAGCAGTTCTTC.

There are many counts of this clonotype. The chain employs TRBV28 and TRBJ2-1; the D is unclear. In germline, CDR1 is MDHEN, CDR2 SYDVKM. The CDR3 is 13 amino acids. The V gene lost 5 bases and the J gene lost 7 bases, with 12 bases spanning the gap. The CDR3 sequence is CASSTTVLNEQFF. CDR3 bases: TGTGCCAGCAGTACGACTGTCTTGAATGAGCAGTTCTTC. Full variable domain (missing parts from reference TRBV28 and TRBJ2-1): DVKVTQSSRYLVKRTGEKVFLECVQDMDHENMFWYRQDPGLGLRLIYFSYDVKMKEKGDIPEGYSVSREKKERFSLILESASTNQTSMYLCASSTTVLNEQFFGPGTRLTVL.

This clonotype was recorded at least ten times. The rearrangement links TRBV29-1 to TRBJ2-2; no definite D call. Trimming shortened V by 6 bases and J by 3 bases, and 14 bases separated the two germline ends. Germline V gene data show CDR1 as SQVTM and CDR2 as ANQGSEA. The CDR3 totals 14 residues. The CDR3 DNA sequence: TGCAGCGTAGCTTTGCACGCTGACACCGGGGAGCTGTTTTTT. Translating it yields CSVALHADTGELFF.

This clonotype was observed at least ten times. The chain combines TRBV5-5 with TRBJ2-3, with D perhaps TRBD1 or TRBD2 (5 bases each). V was trimmed by 7 bases and J by 4 bases, leaving 16 bases between them. This CDR3 has 14 amino acids. Germline V gene data show CDR1 as SGHKS and CDR2 as YYEKEE (reference sequence). Here the CDR3 reads CASSRDVTSDTQYF. CDR3 sequence (DNA): TGTGCCAGCTCCCGGGACGTGACTTCAGATACGCAGTATTTT.

The chain links TRBV20-1 to TRBJ1-6; TRBD1 matches 7 bases. The CDR3 consists of 14 residues. Germline V gene sequence: CDR1 DFQATT, CDR2 SNEGSKA (reference sequence). V shed 3 bases and J 5 bases; nucleotides not matched to a gene: 4. The CDR3 nucleotides read TGCAGTGCTAGGGCGGGACAGCATAATTCACCCCTCCACTTT. Translation gives CSARAGQHNSPLHF.

The chain uses TRBV5-1 and TRBJ2-7; no reliable D call. The CDR3 spans 14 residues. Trimming cost V 0 bases and J 2 bases, with 9 bases left between them. The germline V gene encodes CDR1 SGHRS and CDR2 YFSETQ. The DNA for the CDR3 is TGCGCCAGCAGCTTGGCACGGAAGACCTACGAGCAGTACTTC. Its protein product is CASSLARKTYEQYF.

In its sample, this clonotype was seen many times. The chain joins TRBV20-1 to TRBJ2-7; TRBD2 aligns across 9 bases. J lost 6 bases, V lost 0 bases, and 9 bases had no gene match. Germline-derived CDR1 and CDR2 are DFQATT and SNEGSKA (reference sequence). There are 15 residues in the CDR3. CDR3 coding DNA: TGCAGTGCTAGAGATCCGGGACTAGCAGTCGCCGAGCAGTACTTC. It translates to CSARDPGLAVAEQYF.

This clonotype showed up many times. The gene calls are TRBV29-1 and TRBJ1-4; TRBD1 is a possible D gene (5 bases). CDR3 size: 12 residues. Trimming shortened V by 5 bases and J by 8 bases, and 12 bases separated the two germline ends. Per germline, CDR1 SQVTM and CDR2 ANQGSEA. As DNA, the CDR3 is TGCAGCGTTCGGCAGGGCTCGGAAAAACTGTTTTTT. Translated, it gives CSVRQGSEKLFF.

This clonotype was counted ten times or more. This chain links TRBV20-1 with TRBJ2-1; 7 bases are a match to TRBD2. CDR1 is DFQATT and CDR2 is SNEGSKA in the germline V gene (reference sequence). The CDR3 length is 14 residues. J gave up 2 bases and V 3 bases, and 4 bases lay outside the gene matches. The CDR3 reads CSASHLAAYNEQFF. DNA of the CDR3: TGCAGTGCTAGTCACCTAGCGGCCTACAATGAGCAGTTCTTC.

This clonotype has ten or more counts. In nucleotides, the CDR3 is TGCGCCAGCACTGTCGGGAGCAATGAGCAGTTCTTC. Its translation: CASTVGSNEQFF. The V call is TRBV5-1, the J call TRBJ2-1, with D perhaps TRBD2 (6 bases). The ends were cut back, 6 bases at V and 6 bases at J, with 10 bases in the middle. Germline values: CDR1 SGHRS, CDR2 YFSETQ. There are 12 residues in the CDR3.

This sequence joins TRBV7-6 and TRBJ2-7; a weak D match, TRBD1 (5 bases). The germline V and J ends were trimmed by 0 bases and 7 bases, with 10 bases remaining between them. CDR1 SGHVS and CDR2 FNYEAQ come from the germline V gene. This CDR3 has 13 residues. In DNA, the CDR3 is TGTGCCAGCAGCTTAGCGGGGCGGACAGAGCAGTACTTC. Encoded protein: CASSLAGRTEQYF.